These 10 T cell receptor beta chains share one sample of origin, sequenced in a study of cytomegalovirus exposure and HLA in healthy donors. Use of 60 Vbeta and 13 Jbeta primers characterized the PCR. The data were produced by immunoSEQ multiplex PCR, yet TCRdb's version contains in-frame clones alone and is incomplete. The sample contains approximately 190,000 clones, about four fifths of which appear only once. Sequenced sample: PBMCs. The receptors were gathered from a man in his forties in good health and CMV-seropositive.

In regard to this clone: One junction end does not reproduce the germline sequence, and a read error may be involved. The V call is TRBV7-9, the J call TRBJ2-2; 10 nucleotides align to TRBD1. CDR1 is SEHNR, CDR2 FQNEAQ, per germline (reference sequence). The CDR3 spans 16 residues. The CDR3 here is CSSSLAGTGVAGELFF. The CDR3 DNA reads as TGTTCCAGCAGCTTAGCCGGGACAGGGGTAGCCGGGGAGCTGTTTTTT.

J is TRBJ1-1 and V is TRBV29-1; D is uncertain. With 8 bases removed from V and 6 bases from J, the gap between germline ends came to 10 bases. There are 10 residues in the CDR3. Germline CDR1 reads SQVTM; CDR2 reads ANQGSEA. The CDR3 reads CSIGGAEAFF. For the CDR3, the DNA is TGCAGCATAGGAGGAGCTGAAGCTTTCTTT.

The CDR3 loop reads CASSIRASQPQHF. CDR3 in DNA: TGTGCCAGCTCAATCAGGGCGTCTCAGCCCCAGCATTTT. The V and J genes are TRBV18 and TRBJ1-5; a possible D gene is TRBD1 (5 bases). V lost 5 bases to trimming and J lost 6 bases, with 11 bases between them. The CDR3 loop spans 13 amino acids. Germline V gene data show CDR1 as KGHSH and CDR2 as LQKENI.

This sequence joins TRBV7-9 and TRBJ1-2, with TRBD1 identical over 9 bases. The CDR3 is 14 residues long. Germline-derived CDR1 and CDR2 are SEHNR and FQNEAQ (reference sequence). Trimming cost V 5 bases and J 6 bases; bases outside gene matches: 7. This CDR3 is CASSPTGGANGYTF. The CDR3 DNA reads TGTGCCAGCAGCCCCACAGGGGGCGCAAATGGCTACACCTTC. Drawing the rest from reference TRBV7-9 and TRBJ1-2, the complete variable domain is DTGVSQNPRHKITKRGQNVTFRCDPISEHNRLYWYRQTLGQGPEFLTYFQNEAQLEKSRLLSDRFSAERPKGSFSTLEIQRTEQGDSAMYLCASSPTGGANGYTFGSGTRLTVV.

V and J are TRBV29-1 and TRBJ2-1; TRBD2 matches at 13 bases. From germline, CDR1 is SQVTM and CDR2 ANQGSEA. V lost 7 bases to trimming and J lost 4 bases; unmatched junction nucleotides: 4. The CDR3 sequence is 14 residues long. The CDR3 reads CSGQGLAGYNEQFF. The CDR3 DNA sequence: TGCAGCGGACAGGGACTAGCGGGGTACAATGAGCAGTTCTTC.

The chain couples TRBV19 to TRBJ1-5, with a tentative D call TRBD1 (5 bases). From germline, CDR1 is LNHDA and CDR2 SQIVND (reference sequence). V was cut by 1 base and J by 4 bases, with 8 bases left in between. The CDR3 totals 14 residues. CDR3: CASSIGQINQPQHF. CDR3 in DNA: TGTGCCAGTAGTATAGGACAGATAAATCAGCCCCAGCATTTT.

This chain connects TRBV2 to TRBJ2-7, with 8 positions matching TRBD1. Germline loops: CDR1 SNHLY, CDR2 FYNNEI. The V gene end was trimmed by 7 bases and the J gene end by 4 bases; junction bases not matched to a gene: 21. CDR3 length equals 18 residues. DNA of the CDR3: TGTGCCAGCATTGCGGGGACAGGCCACTATTCTAGGTCATACGAGCAGTACTTC. This gives the protein CASIAGTGHYSRSYEQYF.

In the case of this clone: This same CDR3 is encoded by further DNA sequences in the sample. The V and J genes are TRBV27 and TRBJ1-2; perhaps TRBD1 as D (5 bases). Trimming cost V 0 bases and J 3 bases, with 11 bases left between them. The germline gives CDR1 MNHEY, CDR2 SMNVEV (reference sequence). CDR3 length: 15 amino acids. The CDR3 region has the DNA TGTGCCAGCAGTTTATCGGCCGGGGGTGACTATGGCTACACCTTC. Translating it yields CASSLSAGGDYGYTF.

The rearrangement links TRBV5-5 to TRBJ2-7; 9 bases fit TRBD1. CDR1 is SGHKS, CDR2 YYEKEE, per germline (reference sequence). The junction had 13 bases not matched to a gene; V was cut back by 0 bases and J by 6 bases. The CDR3 runs to 17 residues. The CDR3 is CASSLGNRGTGISEQYF. DNA of the CDR3: TGTGCCAGCAGCTTGGGAAACCGTGGGACAGGGATAAGCGAGCAGTACTTC.

This chain links TRBV28 with TRBJ2-1; TRBD2 matches 8 bases. This CDR3 spans 18 amino acids. The germline CDR1 and CDR2 sequences are MDHEN and SYDVKM. The J segment lost 0 bases and the V segment lost 1 base, leaving 8 bases of the junction unmatched. CDR3 DNA sequence: TGTGCCAGCAGTTTATCCAAAAGCGGGAGTTTCTCCTACAATGAGCAGTTCTTC. Its protein product is CASSLSKSGSFSYNEQFF. Variable domain in full (rest from reference TRBV28 and TRBJ2-1): DVKVTQSSRYLVKRTGEKVFLECVQDMDHENMFWYRQDPGLGLRLIYFSYDVKMKEKGDIPEGYSVSREKKERFSLILESASTNQTSMYLCASSLSKSGSFSYNEQFFGPGTRLTVL.